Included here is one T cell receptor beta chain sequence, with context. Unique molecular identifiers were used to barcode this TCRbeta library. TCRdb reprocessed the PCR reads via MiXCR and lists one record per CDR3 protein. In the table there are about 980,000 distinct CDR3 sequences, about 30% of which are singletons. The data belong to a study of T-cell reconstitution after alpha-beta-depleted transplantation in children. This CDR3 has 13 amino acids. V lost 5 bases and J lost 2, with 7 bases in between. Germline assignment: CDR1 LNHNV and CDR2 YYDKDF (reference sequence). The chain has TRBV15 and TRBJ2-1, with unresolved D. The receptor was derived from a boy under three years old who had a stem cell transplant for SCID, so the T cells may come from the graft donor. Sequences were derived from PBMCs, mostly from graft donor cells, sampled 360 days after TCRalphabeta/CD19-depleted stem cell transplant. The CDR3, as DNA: TGTGCCACCAGCCAGTCCCCCTACAATGAGCAGTTCTTC. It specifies CATSQSPYNEQFF.